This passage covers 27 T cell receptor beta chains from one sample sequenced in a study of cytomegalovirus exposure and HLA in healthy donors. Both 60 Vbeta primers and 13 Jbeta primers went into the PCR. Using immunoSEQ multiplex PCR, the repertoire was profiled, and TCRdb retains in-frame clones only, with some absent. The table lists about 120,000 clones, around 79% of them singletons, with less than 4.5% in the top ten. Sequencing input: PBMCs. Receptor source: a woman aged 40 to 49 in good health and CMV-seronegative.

The CDR3 DNA reads as TGCGCCAGCAGCCCGGGACAGTCGAACACTGAAGCTTTCTTT. Amino acids: CASSPGQSNTEAFF. The J gene is TRBJ1-1, the V gene TRBV5-1; 7 bases agree with TRBD1. The J segment lost 1 base and the V segment lost 4 bases, leaving 4 bases of the junction unmatched. This CDR3 comprises 14 residues. Germline loops: CDR1 SGHRS, CDR2 YFSETQ.

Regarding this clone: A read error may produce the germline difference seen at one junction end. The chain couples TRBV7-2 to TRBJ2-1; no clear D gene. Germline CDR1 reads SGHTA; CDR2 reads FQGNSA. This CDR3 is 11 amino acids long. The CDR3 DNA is TGTGCCAGCAGCTCCGACAATGAGCAGTTCTTC. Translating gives CASSSDNEQFF.

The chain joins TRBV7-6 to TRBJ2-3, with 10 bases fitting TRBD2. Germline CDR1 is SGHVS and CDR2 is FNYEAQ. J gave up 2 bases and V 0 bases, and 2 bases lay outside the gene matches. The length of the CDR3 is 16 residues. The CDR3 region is CASSLASGGTTDTQYF. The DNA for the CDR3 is TGTGCCAGCAGCTTAGCTAGCGGGGGGACCACAGATACGCAGTATTTT.

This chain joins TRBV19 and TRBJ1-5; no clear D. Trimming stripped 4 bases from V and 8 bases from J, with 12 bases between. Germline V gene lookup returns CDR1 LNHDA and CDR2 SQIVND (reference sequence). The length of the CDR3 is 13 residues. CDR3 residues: CASSNTHGEPQHF. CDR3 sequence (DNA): TGTGCCAGTAGTAACACGCACGGGGAGCCCCAGCATTTT.

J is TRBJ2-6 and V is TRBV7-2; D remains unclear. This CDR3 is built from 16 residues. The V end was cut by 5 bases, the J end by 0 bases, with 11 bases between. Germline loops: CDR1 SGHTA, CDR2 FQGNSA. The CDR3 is CASSGRLSSGANVLTF. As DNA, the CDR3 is TGTGCCAGCAGCGGCCGACTCAGCTCTGGGGCCAACGTCCTGACTTTC. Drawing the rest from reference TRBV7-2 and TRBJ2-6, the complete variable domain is GAGVSQSPSNKVTEKGKDVELRCDPISGHTALYWYRQSLGQGLEFLIYFQGNSAPDKSGLPSDRFSAERTGGSVSTLTIQRTQQEDSAVYLCASSGRLSSGANVLTFGAGSRLTVL.

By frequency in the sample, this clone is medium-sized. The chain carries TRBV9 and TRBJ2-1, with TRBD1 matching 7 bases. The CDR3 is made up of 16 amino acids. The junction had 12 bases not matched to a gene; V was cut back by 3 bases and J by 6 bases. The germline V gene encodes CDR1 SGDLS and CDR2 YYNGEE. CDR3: CASSELGDSPTNEQFF. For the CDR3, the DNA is TGTGCCAGCAGCGAGTTAGGGGACAGCCCTACCAATGAGCAGTTCTTC.

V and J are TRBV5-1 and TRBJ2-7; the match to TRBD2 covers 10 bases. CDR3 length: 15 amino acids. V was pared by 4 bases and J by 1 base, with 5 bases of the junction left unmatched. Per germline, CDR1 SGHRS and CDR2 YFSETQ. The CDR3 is CASSAEGLASYEQYF. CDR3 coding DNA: TGCGCCAGCAGCGCCGAGGGACTAGCGTCCTACGAGCAGTACTTC.

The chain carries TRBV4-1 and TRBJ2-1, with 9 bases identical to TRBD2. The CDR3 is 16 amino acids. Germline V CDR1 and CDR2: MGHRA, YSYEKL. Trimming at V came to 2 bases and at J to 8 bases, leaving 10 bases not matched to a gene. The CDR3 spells CASSQSGGTWGYEQFF. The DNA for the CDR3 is TGCGCCAGCAGCCAAAGCGGGGGGACCTGGGGCTATGAGCAGTTCTTC.

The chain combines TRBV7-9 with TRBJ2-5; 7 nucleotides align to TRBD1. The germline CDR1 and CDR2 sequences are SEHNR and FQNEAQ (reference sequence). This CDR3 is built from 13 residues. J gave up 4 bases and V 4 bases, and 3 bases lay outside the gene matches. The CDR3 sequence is CASSSTGVETQYF. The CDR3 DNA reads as TGTGCCAGCAGCTCTACAGGGGTAGAGACCCAGTACTTC.

The CDR3 spells CASSIVWTGSNQPQHF. Written as DNA, the CDR3 is TGTGCCAGTAGTATAGTATGGACAGGGTCTAATCAGCCCCAGCATTTT. The chain combines TRBV19 with TRBJ1-5, with 8 bases that match TRBD1. Trimming took 1 base from V and 4 from J; bases not matched to a gene: 6. The CDR3 extends over 16 amino acids. Germline CDR1 LNHDA, CDR2 SQIVND (reference sequence).

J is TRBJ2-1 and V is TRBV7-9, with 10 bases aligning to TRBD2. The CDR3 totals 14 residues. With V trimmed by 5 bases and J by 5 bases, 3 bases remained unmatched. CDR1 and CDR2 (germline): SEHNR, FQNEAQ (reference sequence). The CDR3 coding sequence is TGTGCCAGCAGCCTCAGCGGGGGGGACAATGAGCAGTTCTTC. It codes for CASSLSGGDNEQFF.

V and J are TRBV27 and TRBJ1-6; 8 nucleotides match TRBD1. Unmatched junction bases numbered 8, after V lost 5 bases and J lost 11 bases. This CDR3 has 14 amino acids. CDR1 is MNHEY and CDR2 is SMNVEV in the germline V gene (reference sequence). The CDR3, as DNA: TGTGCCAGCAGTCCATACAGGGGGAGTGCACCCCTCCACTTT. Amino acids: CASSPYRGSAPLHF.

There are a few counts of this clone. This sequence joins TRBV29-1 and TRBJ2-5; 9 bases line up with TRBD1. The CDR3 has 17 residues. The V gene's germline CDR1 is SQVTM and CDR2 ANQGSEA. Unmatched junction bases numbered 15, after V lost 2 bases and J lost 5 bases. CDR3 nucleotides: TGCAGCGTTGAAAGCCCACACCGGGACAGGGTCAGGGAGACCCAGTACTTC. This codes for CSVESPHRDRVRETQYF. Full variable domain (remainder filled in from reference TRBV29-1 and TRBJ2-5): SAVISQKPSRDICQRGTSLTIQCQVDSQVTMMFWYRQQPGQSLTLIATANQGSEATYESGFVIDKFPISRPNLTFSTLTVSNMSPEDSSIYLCSVESPHRDRVRETQYFGPGTRLLVL.

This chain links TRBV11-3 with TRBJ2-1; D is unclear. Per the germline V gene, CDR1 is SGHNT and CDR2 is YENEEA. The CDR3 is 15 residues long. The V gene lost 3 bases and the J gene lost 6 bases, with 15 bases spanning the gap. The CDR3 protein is CASSLKYPKRNEQFF. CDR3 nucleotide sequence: TGTGCCAGCAGCTTGAAGTACCCCAAGCGCAATGAGCAGTTCTTC.

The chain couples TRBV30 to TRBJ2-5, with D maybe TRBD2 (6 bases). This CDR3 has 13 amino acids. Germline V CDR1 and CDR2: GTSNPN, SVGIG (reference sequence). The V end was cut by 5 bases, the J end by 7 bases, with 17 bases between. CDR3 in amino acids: CAWSGTGVATQYF. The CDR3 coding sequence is TGTGCCTGGTCCGGGACTGGGGTTGCGACCCAGTACTTC.

CDR3 residues: CASSESTRQGNTEAFF. CDR3 nucleotides: TGCGCCAGCAGTGAGTCGACTCGGCAGGGAAACACTGAAGCTTTCTTT. The rearrangement uses TRBV10-1 and TRBJ1-1; a possible D gene is TRBD1 (5 bases). From germline, CDR1 is WNHNN and CDR2 SYGVQD (reference sequence). The V gene lost 0 bases and the J gene lost 2 bases, with 13 bases spanning the gap. The CDR3 consists of 16 residues.

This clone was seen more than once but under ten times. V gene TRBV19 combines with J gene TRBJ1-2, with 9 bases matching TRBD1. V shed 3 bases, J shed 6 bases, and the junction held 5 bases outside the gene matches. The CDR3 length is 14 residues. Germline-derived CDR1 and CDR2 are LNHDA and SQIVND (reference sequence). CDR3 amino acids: CASSIGTGNHGYTF. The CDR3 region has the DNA TGTGCCAGTAGTATTGGGACAGGGAATCATGGCTACACCTTC.

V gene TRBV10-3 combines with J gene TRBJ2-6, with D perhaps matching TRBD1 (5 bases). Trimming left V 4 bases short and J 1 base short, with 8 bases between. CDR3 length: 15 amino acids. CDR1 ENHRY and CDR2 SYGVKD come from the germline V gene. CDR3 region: CAISATGSGANVLTF. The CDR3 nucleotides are TGTGCCATCAGTGCTACAGGATCTGGGGCCAACGTCCTGACTTTC.

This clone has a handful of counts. The CDR3 region has the DNA TGTGCCAGCAGCTTAGGGACAGCCCCCTCCTACGAGCAGTACTTC. Protein sequence: CASSLGTAPSYEQYF. The chain uses TRBV7-2 and TRBJ2-7, with D perhaps matching TRBD1 (6 bases). Trimming took off 1 base at V and 0 bases at J, with 10 bases between the two ends. The germline V gene encodes CDR1 SGHTA and CDR2 FQGNSA. The CDR3 is made up of 15 amino acids.

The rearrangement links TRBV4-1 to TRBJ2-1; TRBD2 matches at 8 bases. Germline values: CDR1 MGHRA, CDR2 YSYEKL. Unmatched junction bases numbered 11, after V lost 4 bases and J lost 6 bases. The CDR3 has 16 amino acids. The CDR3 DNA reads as TGCGCCAGCAGCCCGATGGGACTAGTTAAGAGCAATGAGCAGTTCTTC. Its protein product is CASSPMGLVKSNEQFF.

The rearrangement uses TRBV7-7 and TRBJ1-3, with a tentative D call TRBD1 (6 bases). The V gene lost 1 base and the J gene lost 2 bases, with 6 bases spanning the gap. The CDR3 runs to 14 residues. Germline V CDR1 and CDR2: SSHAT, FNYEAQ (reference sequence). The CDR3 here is CASSLDRAGNTIYF. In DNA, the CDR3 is TGTGCCAGCAGCTTAGACAGGGCTGGAAACACCATATATTTT. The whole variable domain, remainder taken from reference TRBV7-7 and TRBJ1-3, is GAGVSQSPRYKVTKRGQDVTLRCDPISSHATLYWYQQALGQGPEFLTYFNYEAQPDKSGLPSDRFSAERPEGSISTLTIQRTEQRDSAMYRCASSLDRAGNTIYFGEGSWLTVV.

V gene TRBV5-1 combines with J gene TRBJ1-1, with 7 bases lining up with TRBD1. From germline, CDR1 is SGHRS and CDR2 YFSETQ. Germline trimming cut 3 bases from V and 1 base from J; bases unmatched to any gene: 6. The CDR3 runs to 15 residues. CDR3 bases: TGCGCCAGCAGCTGGGGGACAGCCGGGAACACTGAAGCTTTCTTT. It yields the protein CASSWGTAGNTEAFF.

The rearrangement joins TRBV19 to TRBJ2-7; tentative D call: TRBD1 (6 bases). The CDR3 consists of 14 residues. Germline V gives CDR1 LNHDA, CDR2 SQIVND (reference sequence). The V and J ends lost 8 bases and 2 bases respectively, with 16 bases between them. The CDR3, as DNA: TGTGCCAGTTCTCCGGCAGGGGTGCCCTACGAGCAGTACTTC. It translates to CASSPAGVPYEQYF.

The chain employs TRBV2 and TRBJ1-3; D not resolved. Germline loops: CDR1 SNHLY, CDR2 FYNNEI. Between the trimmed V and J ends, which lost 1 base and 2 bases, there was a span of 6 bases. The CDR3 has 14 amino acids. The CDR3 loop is CASSEGTTGNTIYF. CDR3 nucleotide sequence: TGTGCCAGCAGTGAAGGGACTACTGGAAACACCATATATTTT.

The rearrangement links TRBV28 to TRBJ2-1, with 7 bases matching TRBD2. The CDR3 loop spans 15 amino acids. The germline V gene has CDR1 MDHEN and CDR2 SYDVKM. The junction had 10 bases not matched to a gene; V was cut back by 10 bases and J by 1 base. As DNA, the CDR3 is TGTGCCACCTGCGGGGGAAGGGGATCCTACAATGAGCAGTTCTTC. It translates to CATCGGRGSYNEQFF.

CDR3: CASSKGQGGSYYGYTF. CDR3 in DNA: TGTGCCAGCAGCAAGGGACAGGGAGGCTCATACTATGGCTACACCTTC. The V gene is TRBV5-5, the J gene TRBJ1-2, with TRBD1 identical over 9 bases. CDR3 length equals 16 residues. V was clipped by 4 bases and J by 3 bases; unmatched bases: 10. CDR1 is SGHKS and CDR2 is YYEKEE in the germline V gene (reference sequence).

CDR3 residues: CASSLEGLAGRLEQYF. Written as DNA, the CDR3 is TGTGCCAGCAGCTTAGAAGGGTTAGCGGGTAGACTCGAGCAGTACTTC. The chain recombines TRBV7-2 with TRBJ2-7, with 7 bases that match TRBD2. The V gene end was trimmed by 1 base and the J gene end by 6 bases; junction bases not matched to a gene: 12. Germline loops: CDR1 SGHTA, CDR2 FQGNSA. CDR3 length: 16 amino acids.